Presented here are 23 T cell receptor beta chains from one specimen sequenced in a study of control samples from healthy donors and cancer patients. Some clones are missing from TCRdb's copy, which holds only in-frame ones; the method was immunoSEQ multiplex PCR. This sample has about 18,000 clones; 84% occur once, and the top ten carry around 32%. The source material was PBMCs. The source is a woman between 65 and 79 years old with lung cancer.

CDR3 residues: CASSHNGDTTDTQYF. For the CDR3, the DNA is TGTGCCAGCAGCCATAACGGGGATACAACCGATACGCAGTATTTT. The chain has TRBV3-1 (or the pseudogene TRBV3-2) and TRBJ2-3, with D tentatively TRBD2 (5 bases). Trimming took off 3 bases at V and 6 bases at J, with 16 bases between the two ends. The CDR3 loop spans 15 amino acids. CDR1 is LGHDT and CDR2 is YNNKEL in the germline V gene (reference sequence).

This clone appeared a few times. J is TRBJ2-7 and V is TRBV6-2 or TRBV6-3; TRBD2 agrees at 7 bases. The germline V gene encodes CDR1 MNHEY and CDR2 SVGEGT. The CDR3 has 14 amino acids. J was trimmed by 5 bases and V by 6 bases; bases with no gene match: 10. The CDR3 bases are TGTGCCAGCAGCCTCAGAGCGGGATCTAACGAGCAGTACTTC. This encodes CASSLRAGSNEQYF.

This clone appeared a single time. This sequence joins TRBV7-9 and TRBJ2-5; no reliable D call. CDR1 is SEHNR and CDR2 is FQNEAQ in the germline V gene (reference sequence). V was trimmed by 4 bases and J by 5 bases, leaving 14 bases between them. The CDR3 runs 14 residues. The CDR3: CASSSSGQRETQYF. The CDR3 region has the DNA TGTGCCAGCAGCTCCTCTGGTCAACGGGAGACCCAGTACTTC. Using reference TRBV7-9 and TRBJ2-5 for the parts outside the CDR3, the full variable domain is DTGVSQNPRHKITKRGQNVTFRCDPISEHNRLYWYRQTLGQGPEFLTYFQNEAQLEKSRLLSDRFSAERPKGSFSTLEIQRTEQGDSAMYLCASSSSGQRETQYFGPGTRLLVL.

This clone has a single count. J is TRBJ2-2 and V is TRBV5-4, with TRBD2 matching 7 bases. Germline V CDR1 and CDR2: SGHNT, YYREEE (reference sequence). V lost 0 bases and J lost 4; bases outside the gene matches: 9. This CDR3 region has 17 residues. The CDR3: CASSLGGGGSVTGELFF. In DNA, the CDR3 is TGTGCCAGCAGCTTGGGAGGAGGCGGGAGTGTCACCGGGGAGCTGTTTTTT. The full variable domain, rest sourced from reference TRBV5-4 and TRBJ2-2, is ETGVTQSPTHLIKTRGQQVTLRCSSQSGHNTVSWYQQALGQGPQFIFQYYREEENGRGNFPPRFSGLQFPNYSSELNVNALELDDSALYLCASSLGGGGSVTGELFFGEGSRLTVL.

The chain is built from TRBV5-4 and TRBJ2-5, with D possibly being TRBD2 (7 bases). V lost 4 bases, J lost 4 bases, and 17 bases lay in between. The CDR3 loop spans 15 amino acids. Germline V gene data show CDR1 as SGHNT and CDR2 as YYREEE (reference sequence). This chain's CDR3 is CASSLRTGRGETQYF. The CDR3 DNA is TGTGCCAGCAGCCTTCGAACAGGGAGGGGAGAGACCCAGTACTTC.

The DNA of the CDR3 is TGTGCCAGCAGCTTTGATAGCGGGAGCTCCTACGAGCAGTACTTC. Its translation is CASSFDSGSSYEQYF. This chain joins TRBV7-9 and TRBJ2-7; 9 nucleotides align to TRBD2. The CDR3 spans 15 residues. V gave up 3 bases and J gave up 0 bases; unmatched junction bases: 3. The germline gives CDR1 SEHNR, CDR2 FQNEAQ (reference sequence).

This clone was counted once. This chain connects TRBV3-1 (or the pseudogene TRBV3-2) to TRBJ1-4; D gene ambiguous. V shed 5 bases and J shed 0 bases, with 7 bases lying between them. The germline V gene has CDR1 LGHDT and CDR2 YNNKEL (reference sequence). The CDR3 consists of 14 residues. Here the CDR3 reads CASSTTATNEKLFF. The CDR3 coding sequence is TGTGCCAGCAGCACCACTGCAACTAATGAAAAACTGTTTTTT.

V is TRBV7-2 and J is TRBJ2-3; 12 nucleotides line up with TRBD2. The CDR3 loop spans 16 amino acids. The V gene's germline CDR1 is SGHTA and CDR2 FQGNSA. With 5 bases clipped from V and 0 bases from J, the junction kept 3 bases outside the gene matches. For the CDR3, the DNA is TGTGCCAGCAGCATCGGGACTAGCGGGAGCACAGATACGCAGTATTTT. Protein: CASSIGTSGSTDTQYF. The variable domain in full, completed from reference TRBV7-2 and TRBJ2-3, reads GAGVSQSPSNKVTEKGKDVELRCDPISGHTALYWYRQSLGQGLEFLIYFQGNSAPDKSGLPSDRFSAERTGGSVSTLTIQRTQQEDSAVYLCASSIGTSGSTDTQYFGPGTRLTVL.

The chain joins TRBV24-1 to TRBJ1-2; D is undetermined. The CDR3 runs to 11 residues. Trimming took 1 base from V and 7 from J, leaving 3 bases between them. Germline lookup yields CDR1 KGHDR and CDR2 SFDVKD. The CDR3: CATSDLSGYTF. DNA of the CDR3: TGTGCCACCAGTGATTTAAGTGGCTACACCTTC.

The CDR3 DNA is TGTGCCAGCTTAGGGGGAGATACGCAGTATTTT. Translating gives CASLGGDTQYF. The chain couples TRBV2 to TRBJ2-3, with a possible D match to TRBD1 (6 bases). The CDR3 sequence is 11 residues long. The V gene lost 8 bases and the J gene lost 5 bases, with 8 bases spanning the gap. Germline V gene lookup returns CDR1 SNHLY and CDR2 FYNNEI.

V and J are TRBV28 and TRBJ1-5; D ambiguous. CDR1 MDHEN and CDR2 SYDVKM come from the germline V gene. The CDR3 consists of 14 residues. V was pared by 3 bases and J by 7 bases, with 13 bases between. The CDR3, as DNA: TGTGCCAGCAGTTTCGGAAGGAGGGCCCAGCCCCAGCATTTT. Translation: CASSFGRRAQPQHF. Drawing the rest from reference TRBV28 and TRBJ1-5, the complete variable domain is DVKVTQSSRYLVKRTGEKVFLECVQDMDHENMFWYRQDPGLGLRLIYFSYDVKMKEKGDIPEGYSVSREKKERFSLILESASTNQTSMYLCASSFGRRAQPQHFGDGTRLSIL.

The V call is TRBV30, the J call TRBJ1-1; D remains ambiguous. The V and J ends lost 8 bases and 0 bases respectively, with 10 bases between them. The CDR3 sequence is 12 residues long. Germline values: CDR1 GTSNPN, CDR2 SVGIG (reference sequence). This CDR3 is CAQNWVNTEAFF. DNA of the CDR3: TGTGCCCAAAATTGGGTGAACACTGAAGCTTTCTTT.

The genes are TRBV7-8 and TRBJ2-7; no reliable D call. Trimming left V 4 bases short and J 2 bases short, with 15 bases between. Germline lookup yields CDR1 SGHVS and CDR2 FQNEAQ. The CDR3 totals 15 residues. The CDR3 region is CASSSPVGWTYEQYF. CDR3 nucleotides: TGTGCCAGCAGCTCCCCGGTTGGGTGGACCTACGAGCAGTACTTC.

This clone was found a few times. V gene TRBV29-1 combines with J gene TRBJ2-5; perhaps D is TRBD1 or TRBD2 (5 bases each). Trimming stripped 3 bases from V and 5 bases from J, with 13 bases between. CDR3 length: 13 residues. Germline values: CDR1 SQVTM, CDR2 ANQGSEA. The CDR3 DNA sequence: TGCAGCGTTGAGGGGCCGGGGTTCGAGACCCAGTACTTC. Residues: CSVEGPGFETQYF. Full variable domain (remainder filled in from reference TRBV29-1 and TRBJ2-5): SAVISQKPSRDICQRGTSLTIQCQVDSQVTMMFWYRQQPGQSLTLIATANQGSEATYESGFVIDKFPISRPNLTFSTLTVSNMSPEDSSIYLCSVEGPGFETQYFGPGTRLLVL.

V gene TRBV29-1 combines with J gene TRBJ2-7; D is unclear. V lost 5 bases and J 3 bases, leaving 8 bases between the germline ends. The germline V gene has CDR1 SQVTM and CDR2 ANQGSEA. The CDR3 has 11 residues. CDR3 bases: TGCAGCGTTTGGATTGGCTACGAGCAGTACTTC. This codes for CSVWIGYEQYF.

The rearrangement links TRBV7-9 to TRBJ2-7; D not certain. Trimming removed 5 bases from V and 6 bases from J, with 11 bases in between. This CDR3 has 12 amino acids. Germline V gene sequence: CDR1 SEHNR, CDR2 FQNEAQ (reference sequence). CDR3 residues: CASSPLISEQYF. The CDR3 DNA follows: TGTGCCAGCAGCCCCTTAATTAGCGAGCAGTACTTC.

V usage is TRBV10-3 and J usage is TRBJ2-1; D is perhaps TRBD2 (6 bases). The CDR3 covers 15 residues. With 1 base removed from V and 7 bases from J, the gap between germline ends came to 14 bases. Germline CDR1 is ENHRY and CDR2 is SYGVKD. The CDR3 DNA follows: TGTGCCATCAGTGAGTTCCCGGGAGAAGAGAATGAGCAGTTCTTC. This encodes CAISEFPGEENEQFF.

The genes are TRBV12-5 and TRBJ2-1, with TRBD2 identical over 7 bases. CDR3 size: 15 residues. V shed 1 base and J 5 bases; nucleotides not matched to a gene: 5. The V gene's germline CDR1 is LGHNT and CDR2 FRNRAP. The CDR3 sequence is CASGLGNGRNNEQFF. CDR3 DNA sequence: TGTGCTAGTGGTTTGGGAAACGGGAGGAACAATGAGCAGTTCTTC.

The rearrangement uses TRBV10-3 and TRBJ2-5; TRBD2 agrees at 8 bases. This CDR3 comprises 16 residues. The trim removed 0 bases at V and 3 bases at J, leaving 6 bases unmatched. Germline V gene data show CDR1 as ENHRY and CDR2 as SYGVKD. The chain's CDR3 is CAISESGGSGKETQYF. The CDR3 nucleotides are TGTGCCATCAGTGAGTCAGGGGGTAGCGGGAAAGAGACCCAGTACTTC.

This clone was found once. The genes are TRBV10-2 and TRBJ2-5; no clear D gene. Germline-derived CDR1 and CDR2 are WSHSY and SAAADI. This CDR3 contains 14 residues. Trimming removed 7 bases at V and 4 bases at J, with 16 bases between. The CDR3 loop is CASNSASLGETQYF. CDR3 DNA sequence: TGCGCCAGCAACTCCGCGTCATTAGGAGAGACCCAGTACTTC.

This clone was observed a few times. The V and J genes are TRBV10-3 and TRBJ2-7; 10 nucleotides align to TRBD1. V shed 6 bases and J 2 bases; nucleotides not matched to a gene: 7. Germline assignment: CDR1 ENHRY and CDR2 SYGVKD. The CDR3 runs to 15 residues. Written as DNA, the CDR3 is TGTGCCATCAGGGGACAGGGGAATAGGGCCTACGAGCAGTACTTC. Its protein is CAIRGQGNRAYEQYF.

This chain links TRBV14 with TRBJ2-3; 7 positions match TRBD2. V lost 0 bases, J lost 9 bases, and 3 bases stayed unmatched. The CDR3 length is 13 residues. Germline-derived CDR1 and CDR2 are SGHDN and FVKESK. The CDR3 protein is CASSQETAGTQYF. In DNA, the CDR3 is TGTGCCAGCAGCCAAGAAACAGCGGGAACGCAGTATTTT.

V usage is TRBV4-3 and J usage is TRBJ1-5; no reliable D call. The CDR3 is 17 amino acids. Between the trimmed V and J ends, which lost 4 bases and 1 base, there was a span of 17 bases. Germline lookup yields CDR1 LGHNA and CDR2 YSLEER. The CDR3 coding sequence is TGCGCCAGCAGCCCCCAACACCCCCCGGCAAGCAATCAGCCCCAGCATTTT. Amino acids: CASSPQHPPASNQPQHF.